This T cell receptor beta chain was observed in a study of shared clonotypes between healthy human individuals. In replicate PCRs of sorted subsets, approximately 210 ng DNA, about 30,000 T cell genomes, was used. The data were produced by immunoSEQ multiplex PCR, yet TCRdb's version contains in-frame clones alone and is incomplete. In the table there are some 2.3 million clones, 80% to 95% of which are singletons. Findings of the study overall: Naive CD4 clonotype sharing across several donors was approximately 5%. Relative to their counterparts shared across all four donors, non-shared clonotypes exhibited diminished generation probabilities.

This CDR3 region has 14 residues. Trimming removed 9 bases at V and 2 bases at J, with 17 bases between. CDR1 is MDHEN and CDR2 is SYDVKM in the germline V gene. A word on this clone: Its target is not known.

This chain links TRBV28 with TRBJ2-7, with D perhaps TRBD2 (7 bases). The specimen was naive CD4+ T cells from PBMCs. The subset is: CD45RA+ positively selected. The source of this sequence is a man younger than 35 in good health. Some clones in this sample may be carry-over from other donors' samples. CDR3 sequence reads: CASVDGGAPYEQYF. In DNA form, the CDR3 reads TGTGCCAGTGTCGATGGGGGGGCCCCCTACGAGCAGTACTTC.